A single sample is the source of the 22 T cell receptor beta chains below, sequenced in a study of regulatory T cells in long-lasting Graves disease. Described time point: newly diagnosed GD, antithyroid drugs for less than 3 months. Making the TCR library involved RNA that had been extracted from PBMCs. Library construction for TCR beta used iRepertoire HTBI primers and Arm-PCR of CDR3 regions. TCRdb reanalysed the multiplex PCR reads using MiXCR and keeps one entry per CDR3 protein. The data contain fewer than 350,000 distinct CDR3 sequences, approximately 20% of them seen just once; the ten biggest clones take up less than 40%. The specimen comprised peripheral blood mononuclear cells (PBMCs), sampled at new diagnosis, from a patient treated with antithyroid drugs. The receptors stem from a female donor with Graves disease.

This clonotype was observed at least ten times. The CDR3 DNA sequence: TGTGCCAGCAGTTTAGAGGACAGGGGGCACACCGGGGAGCTGTTTTTT. Translation gives CASSLEDRGHTGELFF. The chain is built from TRBV27 and TRBJ2-2; 11 nucleotides agree with TRBD1. J lost 3 bases, V lost 2 bases, and 2 bases had no gene match. Germline lookup yields CDR1 MNHEY and CDR2 SMNVEV (reference sequence). The CDR3 spans 16 residues.

This clonotype turned up a few times. A far larger clone is one base from this, pointing to a likely read error. V usage is TRBV2 and J usage is TRBJ2-1, with 14 bases matching TRBD2. The V gene end was trimmed by 7 bases and the J gene end by 10 bases; junction bases not matched to a gene: 12. The CDR3 is made up of 16 amino acids. Germline CDR1 SNHLY, CDR2 FYNNEI. The CDR3 nucleotides read TGTGCCAGCATGGTCGGGACTAGCGGGAGAGTCTACGAGCAGTTCTTC. Protein sequence: CASMVGTSGRVYEQFF.

With respect to this clonotype: Only one base separates this from a far larger clonotype, so it likely reflects a read error. The genes are TRBV7-9 and TRBJ2-3; D remains ambiguous. This CDR3 region has 15 residues. The germline gives CDR1 SEHNR, CDR2 FQNEAQ (reference sequence). CDR3 coding DNA: TGTGCCAGCAGCTTAGAAGGTCGAGGTGCAGAGACGCAGTATTTT. It encodes CASSLEGRGAETQYF. The whole variable domain, remainder taken from reference TRBV7-9 and TRBJ2-3, is DTGVSQNPRHKITKRGQNVTFRCDPISEHNRLYWYRQTLGQGPEFLTYFQNEAQLEKSRLLSDRFSAERPKGSFSTLEIQRTEQGDSAMYLCASSLEGRGAETQYFGPGTRLTVL.

At least ten counts were recorded for this clonotype. The chain couples TRBV27 to TRBJ2-7, with D possibly being TRBD1 (5 bases). With 1 base removed from V and 0 bases from J, the gap between germline ends came to 13 bases. In germline, CDR1 is MNHEY, CDR2 SMNVEV (reference sequence). The CDR3 runs to 16 residues. CDR3 sequence (DNA): TGTGCCAGCAGTTTATATGCGACAGCATTCTCCTACGAGCAGTACTTC. Protein sequence: CASSLYATAFSYEQYF.

There are many counts of this clonotype. V and J are TRBV5-5 and TRBJ2-5; TRBD1 matches 7 bases. The V gene's germline CDR1 is SGHKS and CDR2 YYEKEE (reference sequence). This CDR3 spans 14 amino acids. The V segment lost 4 bases and the J segment 1 base; nucleotides outside the gene matches: 4. Here the CDR3 DNA reads TGTGCCAGCAGCCCACAGGGGACCCAAGAGACCCAGTACTTC. It is translated as CASSPQGTQETQYF. Full variable domain (outside the CDR3, taken from reference TRBV5-5 and TRBJ2-5): DAGVTQSPTHLIKTRGQQVTLRCSPISGHKSVSWYQQVLGQGPQFIFQYYEKEERGRGNFPDRFSARQFPNYSSELNVNALLLGDSALYLCASSPQGTQETQYFGPGTRLLVL.

On this clonotype: Its ends do not fully match the called genes, so a read error is possible. The V gene is TRBV6-1, the J gene TRBJ2-7; no firm D call. The CDR3 consists of 14 residues. Germline V lookup: CDR1 MNHNS, CDR2 SASEGT. CDR3 sequence (DNA): TGTGCCAGCGGTGAAAACAGTTTTGACTACGAGCAGTACTTC. Amino acids: CASGENSFDYEQYF.

This clonotype was counted many times. This chain links TRBV27 with TRBJ2-7; the D is unclear. In germline, CDR1 is MNHEY, CDR2 SMNVEV (reference sequence). Trimming shortened V by 2 bases and J by 0 bases, and 8 bases separated the two germline ends. CDR3 length: 14 amino acids. This chain's CDR3 is CASSLGRSSYEQYF. In nucleotides, the CDR3 is TGTGCCAGCAGTTTAGGCAGGAGCTCCTACGAGCAGTACTTC.

This clonotype was observed at least ten times. The chain recombines TRBV6-5 with TRBJ2-1, with D perhaps TRBD2 (5 bases). This CDR3 has 18 amino acids. Trimming stripped 0 bases from V and 2 bases from J, with 17 bases between. The germline gives CDR1 MNHEY, CDR2 SVGAGI. The DNA for the CDR3 is TGTGCCAGCAGTTACTCGGGTGCGGGTAGCGCAACCTACAATGAGCAGTTCTTC. It encodes CASSYSGAGSATYNEQFF.

J is TRBJ2-1 and V is TRBV12-3 or TRBV12-4, with D possibly being TRBD2 (7 bases). CDR3 length: 15 amino acids. V shed 8 bases and J shed 7 bases, with 21 bases lying between them. The CDR3: CASGELGGGWNEQFF. The CDR3 nucleotides read TGTGCCAGCGGGGAATTAGGGGGAGGGTGGAATGAGCAGTTCTTC.

CDR3: CASGLPPDRGKTYEQYF. The CDR3 DNA sequence: TGTGCTAGTGGTTTGCCTCCGGACAGGGGGAAAACCTACGAGCAGTACTTC. The rearrangement uses TRBV12-5 and TRBJ2-7; 10 bases fit TRBD1. The V gene end was trimmed by 2 bases and the J gene end by 2 bases; junction bases not matched to a gene: 9. CDR3 length: 17 residues. Germline CDR1 reads LGHNT; CDR2 reads FRNRAP.

This clonotype was seen at least ten times. This chain links TRBV24-1 with TRBJ1-1; D is perhaps TRBD1 (6 bases). Germline assignment: CDR1 KGHDR and CDR2 SFDVKD. The CDR3 totals 13 residues. Trimming left V 6 bases short and J 11 bases short, with 18 bases between. CDR3 in amino acids: CATSNGRRGQAFF. The DNA of the CDR3 is TGTGCCACCAGTAATGGCCGTCGGGGGCAGGCTTTCTTT.

The rearrangement links TRBV7-2 to TRBJ1-4, with D possibly being TRBD1 (5 bases). The ends were cut back, 5 bases at V and 5 bases at J, with 12 bases in the middle. The CDR3 has 14 amino acids. From germline, CDR1 is SGHTA and CDR2 FQGNSA. Here the CDR3 DNA reads TGTGCCAGCAGCCCAAGGGGAGACAATGAAAAACTGTTTTTT. Translation gives CASSPRGDNEKLFF.

This rearrangement joins TRBV25-1 to TRBJ2-1; maybe TRBD1 (6 bases). This CDR3 is built from 15 residues. Germline loops: CDR1 MGHDK, CDR2 SYGVNS. V was trimmed by 6 bases and J by 5 bases, leaving 17 bases between them. The CDR3 coding sequence is TGTGCCAGCAGCGAAGGGCAGGGGCCAAACAATGAGCAGTTCTTC. Translated, it gives CASSEGQGPNNEQFF.

This clonotype appeared many times. V usage is TRBV5-1 and J usage is TRBJ1-2; tentative D call: TRBD1 (6 bases). This CDR3 comprises 15 residues. V was trimmed by 1 base and J by 7 bases, leaving 17 bases between them. Germline values: CDR1 SGHRS, CDR2 YFSETQ. CDR3 sequence (DNA): TGCGCCAGCAGCTTGAGTATAACAGGGCGAAGTGGCTACACCTTC. Protein product: CASSLSITGRSGYTF.

This clonotype appeared many times. The junction departs from germline at one end; a sequencing error may be responsible. This sequence joins TRBV12-3 or TRBV12-4 and TRBJ1-1, with D unclear. CDR3 length: 13 residues. The CDR3 DNA sequence: TGTGCCAGCAGTCTCATAACGAACACTGAAACTTTCTTT. This gives the protein CASSLITNTETFF.

In this sample, this clonotype turned up many times. The genes are TRBV27 and TRBJ1-4, with 7 bases lining up with TRBD1. V gave up 3 bases and J gave up 5 bases; unmatched junction bases: 6. Per germline, CDR1 MNHEY and CDR2 SMNVEV (reference sequence). This CDR3 region has 15 residues. The CDR3 region has the DNA TGTGCCAGCAGTTTGATAACAGGGGCAAATGAAAAACTGTTTTTT. As protein: CASSLITGANEKLFF.

This clonotype has only a few counts. Compared with germline, one end of the junction differs, possibly owing to a read error. The gene calls are TRBV7-4 and TRBJ2-3, with unresolved D. There are 13 residues in the CDR3. Germline values: CDR1 SGHVT, CDR2 SQSDAQ. CDR3 DNA sequence: TGTGCCAGCAGCGTCGGGTACACAGCTACGCAGTATTTT. It yields the protein CASSVGYTATQYF.

This clonotype was counted a few times. A much bigger clone sits one base away, suggesting this may be a read error. The chain uses TRBV20-1 and TRBJ2-7, with 11 bases that match TRBD2. This CDR3 has 16 residues. V shed 3 bases, J shed 7 bases, and the junction held 14 bases outside the gene matches. The germline V gene encodes CDR1 DFQATT and CDR2 SNEGSKA (reference sequence). CDR3 in amino acids: CSARTVAGGVGNEQYF. CDR3 coding DNA: TGCAGTGCTAGGACCGTAGCGGGAGGGGTAGGGAATGAGCAGTACTTC.

This clonotype was seen at least ten times. V usage is TRBV19 and J usage is TRBJ1-5; possible D gene TRBD1, 5 bases. Germline assignment: CDR1 LNHDA and CDR2 SQIVND (reference sequence). This CDR3 is 18 amino acids long. V was pared by 4 bases and J by 0 bases, with 19 bases between. CDR3 DNA sequence: TGTGCCAGTAGTAGGGGGACTCTCAATCATTATAGCAATCAGCCCCAGCATTTT. Amino acids: CASSRGTLNHYSNQPQHF.

This clonotype was seen a few times. The chain couples TRBV19 to TRBJ2-1, with 9 bases identical to TRBD2. This CDR3 comprises 16 residues. J lost 4 bases, V lost 2 bases, and 6 bases had no gene match. CDR1 LNHDA and CDR2 SQIVND come from the germline V gene (reference sequence). The CDR3 spells CASSIFSGRTYNEQFF. CDR3 DNA: TGTGCCAGTAGTATATTTAGCGGGAGAACGTACAATGAGCAGTTCTTC. Full variable domain (outside the CDR3, taken from reference TRBV19 and TRBJ2-1): DGGITQSPKYLFRKEGQNVTLSCEQNLNHDAMYWYRQDPGQGLRLIYYSQIVNDFQKGDIAEGYSVSREKKESFPLTVTSAQKNPTAFYLCASSIFSGRTYNEQFFGPGTRLTVL.

This clonotype was detected many times. The CDR3 DNA reads as TGTGCCACCAGCAGAGATCCGCCCCGGGACGGCTATGGCTACACCTTC. Encoded protein: CATSRDPPRDGYGYTF. This chain links TRBV15 with TRBJ1-2; TRBD1 might be the D (5 bases). The CDR3 length is 16 residues. The germline gives CDR1 LNHNV, CDR2 YYDKDF (reference sequence). Between the trimmed V and J ends, which lost 0 bases and 4 bases, there was a span of 15 bases.

This clonotype was detected ten times or more. V is TRBV29-1 and J is TRBJ1-2; TRBD1 matches at 7 bases. Per germline, CDR1 SQVTM and CDR2 ANQGSEA. V lost 6 bases, J lost 7 bases, and 8 bases stayed unmatched. The length of the CDR3 is 12 residues. The CDR3 protein is CSVGQDYSGYTF. The CDR3 DNA reads TGCAGCGTAGGACAGGATTACTCTGGCTACACCTTC.